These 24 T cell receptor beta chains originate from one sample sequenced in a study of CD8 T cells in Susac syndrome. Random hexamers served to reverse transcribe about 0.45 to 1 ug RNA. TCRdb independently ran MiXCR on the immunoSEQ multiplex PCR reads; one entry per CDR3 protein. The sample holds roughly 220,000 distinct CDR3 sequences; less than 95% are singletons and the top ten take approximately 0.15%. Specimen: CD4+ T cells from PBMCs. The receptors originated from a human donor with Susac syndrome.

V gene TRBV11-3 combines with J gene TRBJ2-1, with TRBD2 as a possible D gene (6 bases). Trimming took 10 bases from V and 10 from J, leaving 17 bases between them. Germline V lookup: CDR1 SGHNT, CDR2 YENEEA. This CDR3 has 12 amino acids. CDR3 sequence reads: CAISRRGGEQFF. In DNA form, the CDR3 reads TGTGCCATCAGTAGAAGGGGAGGCGAGCAGTTCTTC. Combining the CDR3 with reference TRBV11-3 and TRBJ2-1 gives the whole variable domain EAGVVQSPRYKIIEKKQPVAFWCNPISGHNTLYWYLQNLGQGPELLIRYENEEAVDDSQLPKDRFSAERLKGVDSTLKIQPAELGDSAVYLCAISRRGGEQFFGPGTRLTVL.

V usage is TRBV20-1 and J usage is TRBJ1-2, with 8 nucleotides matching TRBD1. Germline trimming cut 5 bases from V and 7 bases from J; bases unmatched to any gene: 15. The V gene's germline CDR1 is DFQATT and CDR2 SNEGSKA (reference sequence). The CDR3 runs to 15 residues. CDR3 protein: CSAAAGPGGTGGYTF. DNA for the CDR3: TGCAGTGCTGCCGCGGGGCCAGGGGGCACCGGTGGCTACACCTTC.

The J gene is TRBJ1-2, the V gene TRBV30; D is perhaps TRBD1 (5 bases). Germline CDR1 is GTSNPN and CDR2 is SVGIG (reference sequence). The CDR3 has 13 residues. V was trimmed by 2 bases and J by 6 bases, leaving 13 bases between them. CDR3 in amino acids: CAWSPLGGNGYTF. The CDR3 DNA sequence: TGTGCCTGGAGTCCTCTCGGGGGGAATGGCTACACCTTC.

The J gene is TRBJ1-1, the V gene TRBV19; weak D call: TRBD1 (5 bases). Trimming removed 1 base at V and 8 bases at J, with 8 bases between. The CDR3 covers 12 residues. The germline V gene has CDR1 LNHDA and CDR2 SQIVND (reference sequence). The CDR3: CASSIAQGEAFF. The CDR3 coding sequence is TGTGCCAGTAGTATAGCCCAGGGCGAAGCTTTCTTT.

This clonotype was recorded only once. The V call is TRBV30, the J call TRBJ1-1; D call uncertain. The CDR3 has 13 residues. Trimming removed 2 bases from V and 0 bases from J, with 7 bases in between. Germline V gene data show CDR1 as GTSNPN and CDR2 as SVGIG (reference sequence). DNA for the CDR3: TGTGCCTGGAGTCCTACAGTGAACACTGAAGCTTTCTTT. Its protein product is CAWSPTVNTEAFF.

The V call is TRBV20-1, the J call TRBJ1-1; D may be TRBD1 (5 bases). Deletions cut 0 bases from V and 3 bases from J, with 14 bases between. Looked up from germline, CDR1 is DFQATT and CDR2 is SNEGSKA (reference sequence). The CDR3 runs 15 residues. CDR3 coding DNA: TGCAGTGCTAGAGAGGGGGAGGGATGGGACACTGAAGCTTTCTTT. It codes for CSAREGEGWDTEAFF.

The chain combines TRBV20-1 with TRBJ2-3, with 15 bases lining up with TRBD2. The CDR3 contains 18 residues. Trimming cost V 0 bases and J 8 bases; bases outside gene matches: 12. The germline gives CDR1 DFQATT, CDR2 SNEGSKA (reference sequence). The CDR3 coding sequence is TGCAGTGCTAGAGAGGGACTAGCGGGGGGACTTGGGCCAGGTACGCAGTATTTT. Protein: CSAREGLAGGLGPGTQYF.

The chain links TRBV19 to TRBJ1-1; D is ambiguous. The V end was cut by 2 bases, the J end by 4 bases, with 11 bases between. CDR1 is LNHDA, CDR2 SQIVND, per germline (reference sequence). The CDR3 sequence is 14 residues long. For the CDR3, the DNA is TGTGCCAGTAGTATACCGCGGGTGAGCACTGAAGCTTTCTTT. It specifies CASSIPRVSTEAFF.

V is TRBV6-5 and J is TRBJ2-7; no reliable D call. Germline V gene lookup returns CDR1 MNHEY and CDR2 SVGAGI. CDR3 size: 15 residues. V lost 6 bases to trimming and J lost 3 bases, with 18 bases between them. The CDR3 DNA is TGTGCCAGCAGCCTTGAGAGTCCCGAGGTCTACGAGCAGTACTTC. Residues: CASSLESPEVYEQYF.

The CDR3 DNA reads as TGTGCCAGCAGTGCAGAGACGAACACTGAAGCTTTCTTT. Amino acid sequence: CASSAETNTEAFF. The rearrangement uses TRBV2 and TRBJ1-1; D remains unclear. V dropped 4 bases and J dropped 1 base, with 7 bases sitting between them. There are 13 residues in the CDR3. Germline V CDR1 and CDR2: SNHLY, FYNNEI.

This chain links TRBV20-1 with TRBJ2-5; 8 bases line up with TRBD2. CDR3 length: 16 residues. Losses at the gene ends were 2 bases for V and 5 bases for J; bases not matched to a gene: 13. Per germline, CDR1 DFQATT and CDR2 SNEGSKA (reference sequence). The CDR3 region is CSARSPGTRVRETQYF. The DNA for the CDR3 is TGCAGTGCTAGATCACCCGGGACTAGGGTCCGGGAGACCCAGTACTTC.

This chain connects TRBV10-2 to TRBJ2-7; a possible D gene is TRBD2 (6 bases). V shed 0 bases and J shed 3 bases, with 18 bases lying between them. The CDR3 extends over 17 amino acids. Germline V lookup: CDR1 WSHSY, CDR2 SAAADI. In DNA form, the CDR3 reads TGCGCCAGCAGTGAGTCAGGAGTTGGTAGCGGACGCTACGAGCAGTACTTC. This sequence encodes CASSESGVGSGRYEQYF.

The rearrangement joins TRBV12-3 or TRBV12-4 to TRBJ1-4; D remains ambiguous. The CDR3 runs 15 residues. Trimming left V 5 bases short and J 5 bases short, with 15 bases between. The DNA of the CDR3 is TGTGCCAGCAGTACCCGGTGGCCGTTGAATGAAAAACTGTTTTTT. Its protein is CASSTRWPLNEKLFF.

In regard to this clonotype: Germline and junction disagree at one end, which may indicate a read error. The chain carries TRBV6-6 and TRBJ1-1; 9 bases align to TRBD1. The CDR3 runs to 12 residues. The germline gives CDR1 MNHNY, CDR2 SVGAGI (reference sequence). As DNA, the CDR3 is TGTGCCAGCAGTTACCCGACAGGGGGGTGGGTATTT. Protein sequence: CASSYPTGGWVF.

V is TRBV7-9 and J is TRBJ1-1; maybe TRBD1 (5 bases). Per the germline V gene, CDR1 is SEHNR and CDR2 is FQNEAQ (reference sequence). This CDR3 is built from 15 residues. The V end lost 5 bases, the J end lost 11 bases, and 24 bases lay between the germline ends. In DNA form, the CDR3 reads TGTGCCAGCAGCGCCTCCTCCGGGACGGCCCCAAGGGCTTTCTTT. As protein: CASSASSGTAPRAFF.

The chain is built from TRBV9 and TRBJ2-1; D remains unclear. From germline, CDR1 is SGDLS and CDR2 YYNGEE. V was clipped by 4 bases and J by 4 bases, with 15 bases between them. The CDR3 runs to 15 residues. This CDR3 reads CASSPMAADYNEQFF. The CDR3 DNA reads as TGTGCCAGCAGCCCGATGGCGGCAGATTACAATGAGCAGTTCTTC.

CDR3 bases: TGTGCCAGCAGCCCGGACAGGTCTGACTACGAGCAGTACTTC. This encodes CASSPDRSDYEQYF. The chain links TRBV7-2 to TRBJ2-7; 7 bases are shared with TRBD1. After removal of 5 bases from V and 3 bases from J, the junction contained 7 bases not matched to a gene. The CDR3 has 14 residues. CDR1 is SGHTA and CDR2 is FQGNSA in the germline V gene. The variable domain in full, completed from reference TRBV7-2 and TRBJ2-7, reads GAGVSQSPSNKVTEKGKDVELRCDPISGHTALYWYRQSLGQGLEFLIYFQGNSAPDKSGLPSDRFSAERTGGSVSTLTIQRTQQEDSAVYLCASSPDRSDYEQYFGPGTRLTVT.

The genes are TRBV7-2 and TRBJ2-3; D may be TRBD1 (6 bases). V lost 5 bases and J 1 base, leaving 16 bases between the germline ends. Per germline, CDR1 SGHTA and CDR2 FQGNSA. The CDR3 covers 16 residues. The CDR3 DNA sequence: TGTGCCAGCAGCCCGGGACACCCTAGTGGCACAGATACGCAGTATTTT. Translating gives CASSPGHPSGTDTQYF.

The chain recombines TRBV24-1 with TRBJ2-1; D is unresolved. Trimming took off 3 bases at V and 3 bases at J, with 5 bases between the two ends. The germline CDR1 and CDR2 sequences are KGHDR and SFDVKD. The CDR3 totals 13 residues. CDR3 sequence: CATSDGVYNEQFF. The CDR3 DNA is TGTGCCACCAGTGATGGGGTCTACAATGAGCAGTTCTTC.

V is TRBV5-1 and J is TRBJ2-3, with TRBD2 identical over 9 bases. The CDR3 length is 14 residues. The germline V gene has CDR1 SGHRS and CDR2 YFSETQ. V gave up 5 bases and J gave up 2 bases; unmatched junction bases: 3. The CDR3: CASRIAGATDTQYF. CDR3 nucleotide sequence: TGCGCCAGCAGGATAGCGGGGGCCACAGATACGCAGTATTTT.

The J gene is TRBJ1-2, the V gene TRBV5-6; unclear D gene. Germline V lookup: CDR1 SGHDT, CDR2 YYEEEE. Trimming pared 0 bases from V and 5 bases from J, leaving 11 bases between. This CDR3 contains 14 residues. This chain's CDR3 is CASSLGPNDYGYTF. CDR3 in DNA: TGTGCCAGCAGCTTGGGACCCAATGATTATGGCTACACCTTC.

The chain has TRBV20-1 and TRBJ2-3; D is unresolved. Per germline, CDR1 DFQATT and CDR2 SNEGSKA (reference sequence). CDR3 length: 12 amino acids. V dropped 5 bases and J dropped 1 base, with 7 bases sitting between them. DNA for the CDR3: TGCAGTGCTGCTACCGGCACAGATACGCAGTATTTT. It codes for CSAATGTDTQYF.

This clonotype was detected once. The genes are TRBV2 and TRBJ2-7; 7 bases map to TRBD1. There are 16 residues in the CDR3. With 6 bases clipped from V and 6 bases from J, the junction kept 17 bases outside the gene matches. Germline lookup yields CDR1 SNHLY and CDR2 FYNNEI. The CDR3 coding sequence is TGTGCCAGCAGAACCCCGATTACCCAGGGGGAAGGCGAGCAGTACTTC. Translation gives CASRTPITQGEGEQYF.

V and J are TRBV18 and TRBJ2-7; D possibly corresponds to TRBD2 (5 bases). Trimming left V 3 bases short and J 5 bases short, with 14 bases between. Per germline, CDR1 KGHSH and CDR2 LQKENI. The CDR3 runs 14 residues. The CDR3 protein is CASSPPDGRDEQYF. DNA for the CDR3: TGTGCCAGCTCACCCCCGGACGGGCGGGACGAGCAGTACTTC.